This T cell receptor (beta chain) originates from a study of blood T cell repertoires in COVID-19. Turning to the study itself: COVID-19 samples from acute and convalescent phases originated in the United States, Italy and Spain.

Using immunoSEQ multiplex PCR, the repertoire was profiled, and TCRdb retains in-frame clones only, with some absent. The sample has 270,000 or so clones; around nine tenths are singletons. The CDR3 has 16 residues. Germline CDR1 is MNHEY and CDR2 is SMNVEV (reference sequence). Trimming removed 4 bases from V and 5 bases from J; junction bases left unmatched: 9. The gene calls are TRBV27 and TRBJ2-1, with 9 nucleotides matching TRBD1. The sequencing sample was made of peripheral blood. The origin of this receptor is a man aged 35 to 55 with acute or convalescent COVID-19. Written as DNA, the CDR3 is TGTGCCAGCAGTTCAGCCGGGACAGGGATTAACAATGAGCAGTTCTTC. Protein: CASSSAGTGINNEQFF.